What follows describes a single T cell receptor (beta chain). The data were obtained in a study of shared clonotypes between healthy human individuals. TCRdb's table, derived via immunoSEQ multiplex PCR, lists solely in-frame clones and lacks some. The sample gives around 690,000 clones, 90% of which show up once; 30% to 35% is in the top ten. This receptor was identified in a man in his late teens or twenties in good health. Some clones in this sample may be carry-over from other donors' samples. Material for sequencing was memory CD8+ T cells from PBMCs. Subset here: CD45RO+ cells pooled with CCR7-negative TemRA cells.

In DNA, the CDR3 is TGTGCCAGCAGCCCGAGCACCTACGAGCAGTACTTC. It encodes CASSPSTYEQYF. The genes are TRBV6-6 and TRBJ2-7; the D is unclear. The V gene lost 6 bases and the J gene lost 2 bases, with 8 bases spanning the gap. This CDR3 is built from 12 residues. Germline CDR1 reads MNHNY; CDR2 reads SVGAGI (reference sequence).